This T cell receptor (beta chain) was obtained from a study of blood T cell repertoires in COVID-19. Study as a whole: Sites across the United States, Italy and Spain contributed samples from acute and convalescent COVID-19. T cells, B-cell-depleted T cells, or PBMCs supplied cDNA or gDNA.

Assay: immunoSEQ multiplex PCR; the TCRdb copy retains only in-frame clones and omits some. The sample contains about 170,000 clones, about 87% of which appear only once. The CDR3 length is 15 residues. Germline V lookup: CDR1 LNHNV, CDR2 YYDKDF (reference sequence). With 0 bases clipped from V and 4 bases from J, the junction kept 3 bases outside the gene matches. The sample consisted of peripheral blood. The chain has TRBV15 and TRBJ2-1; TRBD1 aligns across 7 bases. This TCR came from a man aged 60 to 75 with acute or convalescent COVID-19. For the CDR3, the DNA is TGTGCCACCAGCAGAGATAGGGGGCGGTACAATGAGCAGTTCTTC. Translation: CATSRDRGRYNEQFF. Together with reference TRBV15 and TRBJ2-1, the CDR3 gives the full variable domain: DAMVIQNPRYQVTQFGKPVTLSCSQTLNHNVMYWYQQKSSQAPKLLFHYYDKDFNNEADTPDNFQSRRPNTSFCFLDIRSPGLGDTAMYLCATSRDRGRYNEQFFGPGTRLTVL.